The 10 T cell receptor beta chains below were found in one sample sequenced in a study of molecular identifiers for immune sequencing clone quantification. TCRdb independently ran MiXCR on the PCR reads; one entry per CDR3 protein. This table holds under 600,000 distinct CDR3 sequences, about a fifth found once. Sequencing was performed on naive CD8+ T cells from blood, with Jurkat cell RNA spiked in. The subset denotes: FACS-sorted CD8+CD4-CCR7+CD45RA+ naive T cells. The receptors were gathered from a human donor in good health. Some libraries in this study had Jurkat cell RNA spiked in.

This clonotype was picked up a small number of times. This is likely a read error, given that the CDR3 carries no conserved phenylalanine or tryptophan at its end. The CDR3 DNA reads as TGTGCCAGCAGCGTATCGGAGTACAATGAGCAGTTCCTC. This codes for CASSVSEYNEQFL. The genes are TRBV7-9 and TRBJ2-1; no definite D call. The CDR3 totals 13 residues. Per germline, CDR1 SEHNR and CDR2 FQNEAQ (reference sequence). The V end lost 5 bases, the J end lost 4 bases, and 9 bases lay between the germline ends.

A note on this clonotype: A clone one base away is much larger, so this may be a read error. V is TRBV14 and J is TRBJ2-6; perhaps D is TRBD1 or TRBD2 (5 bases each). This CDR3 spans 16 amino acids. Germline V CDR1 and CDR2: SGHDN, FVKESK. The CDR3 bases are TGTGCCGTCCGGGGTCCCGGAAGCTCTGGGGCCATCGTCCTGACTTTC. It specifies CAVRGPGSSGAIVLTF.

The chain recombines TRBV12-3 or TRBV12-4 with TRBJ2-5, with D uncertain. The CDR3 runs 14 residues. With 3 bases removed from V and 0 bases from J, the gap between germline ends came to 8 bases. The CDR3 DNA reads TGTGCCAGCAGTTTTTACCGGGACCAAGAGACCCAGTACTTC. It encodes CASSFYRDQETQYF.

On this clonotype: It is likely a read error, because the conserved phenylalanine at the end of the CDR3 is missing. The gene calls are TRBV19 and TRBJ1-1; TRBD1 aligns across 8 bases. The CDR3 extends over 13 amino acids. Germline CDR1 LNHDA, CDR2 SQIVND (reference sequence). The V segment lost 9 bases and the J segment 4 bases; nucleotides outside the gene matches: 7. CDR3 protein: CASKTGGLTEAFL. Here the CDR3 DNA reads TGTGCCAGCAAAACAGGGGGTCTCACTGAAGCTTTCCTT.

This clonotype was detected a few times. This sequence joins TRBV15 and TRBJ1-4, with D unclear. Germline V gene data show CDR1 as LNHNV and CDR2 as YYDKDF (reference sequence). V lost 3 bases and J 5 bases, leaving 13 bases between the germline ends. The CDR3 runs to 15 residues. The CDR3 sequence: CATSSLAIGNEKLFF. The CDR3 DNA is TGTGCCACCAGCAGCTTAGCCATTGGGAATGAAAAACTGTTTTTT. Supplemented by reference TRBV15 and TRBJ1-4, the full variable domain reads DAMVIQNPRYQVTQFGKPVTLSCSQTLNHNVMYWYQQKSSQAPKLLFHYYDKDFNNEADTPDNFQSRRPNTSFCFLDIRSPGLGDTAMYLCATSSLAIGNEKLFFGSGTQLSVL.

This clonotype was detected only a few times. CDR3 loop: CSANRGGDEQYF. In DNA form, the CDR3 reads TGCAGTGCAAATCGGGGAGGGGACGAGCAGTACTTC. The chain uses TRBV20-1 and TRBJ2-7, with 7 positions matching TRBD2. The CDR3 runs to 12 residues. Germline lookup yields CDR1 DFQATT and CDR2 SNEGSKA (reference sequence). V lost 6 bases to trimming and J lost 5 bases; unmatched junction nucleotides: 7.

Notes on this clonotype: Just one base apart from a much larger clone, this may be a read error. The chain links TRBV29-1 to TRBJ1-3; D is perhaps TRBD1 (5 bases). CDR1 and CDR2 (germline): SQVTM, ANQGSEA. The CDR3 spans 14 residues. V shed 6 bases and J shed 2 bases, with 14 bases lying between them. For the CDR3, the DNA is TGCAGCGTAGATCCCGGGGCAACTGGAAACACCATATATTTT. Translation: CSVDPGATGNTIYF.

The V and J genes are TRBV5-4 and TRBJ1-1, with a possible D match to TRBD1 (6 bases). The CDR3 runs 15 residues. Germline V gives CDR1 SGHNT, CDR2 YYREEE (reference sequence). Between the trimmed V and J ends, which lost 1 base and 5 bases, there was a span of 15 bases. CDR3 sequence reads: CASSLPQGSKTEAFF. CDR3 DNA: TGTGCCAGCAGCTTGCCACAGGGCTCGAAAACTGAAGCTTTCTTT.

This clonotype was detected many times. The rearrangement joins TRBV6-1 to TRBJ1-1; a weak D match, TRBD1 (6 bases). The CDR3 extends over 12 amino acids. Per germline, CDR1 MNHNS and CDR2 SASEGT. V was shortened by 5 bases and J by 7 bases, with 11 bases between the two germline ends. This CDR3 reads CASSWTDSEAFF. The CDR3 nucleotides read TGTGCCAGCAGTTGGACGGACAGTGAAGCTTTCTTT.

This clonotype has a handful of counts. The chain is built from TRBV9 and TRBJ2-7, with D uncertain. Germline V gives CDR1 SGDLS, CDR2 YYNGEE. Trimming pared 8 bases from V and 0 bases from J, leaving 15 bases between. The CDR3 covers 14 residues. CDR3 nucleotides: TGTGCCAGAGTGATAGCCTTAAGCTCCTACGAGCAGTACTTC. This sequence encodes CARVIALSSYEQYF.